This entry lists 20 T cell receptor beta chains sequenced from one sample in a study of blood T cells in healthy people across ages. Through a sample-barcoded 5' primer and a J-beta primer mix, a second PCR was run for roughly 6 to 12 cycles. TCRdb reprocessed the 5' RACE reads via MiXCR and lists one record per CDR3 protein. The data hold roughly 2 million distinct CDR3 sequences, with 49% observed a single time. The specimen was blood. The receptors were gathered from a woman aged 35 to 49 in good health.

This clonotype turned up a few times. CDR3 sequence: CASSRLGLAGGEQYF. Written as DNA, the CDR3 is TGTGCCAGCAGTCGCCTGGGACTAGCGGGGGGGGAGCAGTATTTT. The chain is built from TRBV12-3 or TRBV12-4 and TRBJ2-3, with 16 nucleotides matching TRBD2. This CDR3 spans 15 amino acids. V trimming: 5 bases; J trimming: 11 bases; junction bases outside the gene matches: 7.

J is TRBJ2-7 and V is TRBV4-2, with D possibly being TRBD2 (7 bases). This CDR3 has 17 amino acids. Germline values: CDR1 LGHNA, CDR2 YNFKEQ. The ends were cut back, 3 bases at V and 7 bases at J, with 25 bases in the middle. The CDR3 DNA reads TGTGCCAGCAGCCAGGATCTGGGGGGGGGCATATACAATGAGCAGTACTTC. Encoded protein: CASSQDLGGGIYNEQYF.

This chain joins TRBV11-2 and TRBJ2-6, with 7 bases matching TRBD1. Losses at the gene ends were 4 bases for V and 4 bases for J; bases not matched to a gene: 13. CDR1 SGHAT and CDR2 FQNNGV come from the germline V gene. This CDR3 region has 18 residues. The CDR3 region has the DNA TGTGCCAGCAGCTGGCGTTGGACAGGTAGATCAGGGGCCAACGTCCTGACTTTC. It codes for CASSWRWTGRSGANVLTF.

This clonotype was seen repeatedly, ten times or more. The chain links TRBV29-1 to TRBJ2-1, with unresolved D. CDR1 is SQVTM and CDR2 is ANQGSEA in the germline V gene. V lost 5 bases and J lost 4, with 9 bases in between. CDR3 length: 12 residues. CDR3 coding DNA: TGCAGCGTTTTGTCAGCGTACAATGAGCAGTTCTTC. Protein: CSVLSAYNEQFF.

The J gene is TRBJ2-5, the V gene TRBV12-3 or TRBV12-4, with 14 positions matching TRBD2. The CDR3 contains 17 residues. Trimming at V came to 5 bases and at J to 2 bases, leaving 7 bases not matched to a gene. The CDR3 sequence: CASSGSGLAGGQETQYF. CDR3 DNA: TGTGCCAGCAGTGGCAGCGGACTAGCGGGGGGACAAGAGACCCAGTACTTC.

The rearrangement uses TRBV20-1 and TRBJ1-6, with TRBD1 as a possible D gene (6 bases). Trimming cost V 5 bases and J 0 bases, with 11 bases left between them. This CDR3 region has 15 residues. The germline V gene has CDR1 DFQATT and CDR2 SNEGSKA (reference sequence). The CDR3 spells CSARPGHSYNSPLHF. For the CDR3, the DNA is TGCAGTGCTCGTCCGGGACACTCCTATAATTCACCCCTCCACTTT.

This chain joins TRBV12-3 or TRBV12-4 and TRBJ1-5, with unresolved D. This CDR3 is 14 amino acids long. V lost 5 bases and J lost 4, with 12 bases in between. The CDR3 DNA sequence: TGTGCCAGCAGTCCAGCCCAGGTTAATCAGCCCCAGCATTTT. The encoded protein is CASSPAQVNQPQHF.

The chain has TRBV14 and TRBJ2-1; TRBD1 or TRBD2 may be the D gene (5 bases each). Germline-derived CDR1 and CDR2 are SGHDN and FVKESK. V was clipped by 1 base and J by 3 bases, with 13 bases between them. This CDR3 contains 16 residues. CDR3 DNA: TGTGCCAGCAGCCAAGGTAGAGGGGTAGGCTACAATGAGCAGTTCTTC. Translation: CASSQGRGVGYNEQFF.

V gene TRBV4-2 combines with J gene TRBJ2-1; 8 positions match TRBD2. Germline trimming cut 8 bases from V and 8 bases from J; bases unmatched to any gene: 11. The CDR3 spans 14 residues. The germline V gene encodes CDR1 LGHNA and CDR2 YNFKEQ. The CDR3 sequence: CASWGAGDRDEQFF. CDR3 nucleotides: TGTGCCAGCTGGGGAGCGGGGGATAGAGATGAGCAGTTCTTC.

The rearrangement uses TRBV3-1 and TRBJ2-1; D tentatively reads TRBD1 or TRBD2 (5 bases each). The CDR3 length is 13 residues. Trimming cost V 6 bases and J 8 bases, with 14 bases left between them. Germline CDR1 and CDR2: LGHDT and YNNKEL (reference sequence). The CDR3 is CASRDSGADEQFF. CDR3 bases: TGTGCCAGCAGGGACTCCGGGGCCGATGAGCAGTTCTTC.

The chain employs TRBV7-2 and TRBJ2-7; 12 bases line up with TRBD2. With 6 bases clipped from V and 7 bases from J, the junction kept 13 bases outside the gene matches. Germline loops: CDR1 SGHTA, CDR2 FQGNSA. This CDR3 region has 16 residues. CDR3 residues: CASSPILAGGNNEQYF. In nucleotides, the CDR3 is TGTGCCAGCAGTCCTATACTAGCGGGGGGTAACAATGAGCAGTACTTC.

This clonotype came up a few times. This rearrangement joins TRBV4-2 to TRBJ2-6; D might be TRBD1 (6 bases). This CDR3 spans 16 amino acids. Trimming pared 3 bases from V and 2 bases from J, leaving 11 bases between. Germline CDR1 and CDR2: LGHNA and YNFKEQ. The CDR3 DNA reads as TGTGCCAGCAGCCAGGGCTCAGGGGCTGGGGCCAACGTCCTGACTTTC. Protein product: CASSQGSGAGANVLTF.

This chain joins TRBV29-1 and TRBJ2-7, with TRBD1 as a possible D gene (5 bases). CDR3 size: 14 residues. Per germline, CDR1 SQVTM and CDR2 ANQGSEA. V lost 6 bases to trimming and J lost 2 bases, with 17 bases between them. Here the CDR3 reads CSVASTAATYEQYF. The CDR3 region has the DNA TGCAGCGTCGCCTCGACAGCAGCGACCTACGAGCAGTACTTC.

The chain employs TRBV4-3 and TRBJ2-1; the match to TRBD2 covers 13 bases. CDR3 length equals 16 residues. J lost 6 bases, V lost 5 bases, and 7 bases had no gene match. The germline V gene encodes CDR1 LGHNA and CDR2 YSLEER. CDR3 region: CASSIQTSGGANEQFF. The CDR3 DNA reads TGCGCCAGCAGCATACAAACTAGCGGGGGGGCCAATGAGCAGTTCTTC.

This clonotype was counted between two and nine times. The chain uses TRBV7-9 and TRBJ2-5, with TRBD1 matching over 7 bases. CDR1 SEHNR and CDR2 FQNEAQ come from the germline V gene (reference sequence). The CDR3 spans 11 residues. Trimming removed 4 bases from V and 11 bases from J; junction bases left unmatched: 4. The CDR3 nucleotides read TGTGCCAGCAGCTCACAGGGGAAGCAGTACTTC. Translating gives CASSSQGKQYF.

The chain joins TRBV6-1 to TRBJ2-1; 10 nucleotides line up with TRBD1. Trimming removed 5 bases from V and 10 bases from J; junction bases left unmatched: 14. Germline CDR1 and CDR2: MNHNS and SASEGT. This CDR3 comprises 16 residues. This CDR3 reads CASSPSPGQGPQEQFF. In DNA, the CDR3 is TGTGCCAGCAGTCCGTCACCGGGACAGGGGCCCCAGGAGCAGTTCTTC.

A few counts support this clonotype. This chain connects TRBV7-2 to TRBJ2-1; 10 bases are shared with TRBD2. Germline V gene data show CDR1 as SGHTA and CDR2 as FQGNSA. CDR3 length equals 17 residues. V lost 0 bases to trimming and J lost 10 bases; unmatched junction nucleotides: 12. The CDR3 loop reads CASSLAVASGGRREQFF. The CDR3 region has the DNA TGTGCCAGCAGCTTAGCGGTAGCTAGCGGGGGCCGTAGGGAGCAGTTCTTC.

The chain couples TRBV20-1 to TRBJ2-5; 15 bases map to TRBD2. The CDR3 has 15 amino acids. The trim removed 6 bases at V and 5 bases at J, leaving 7 bases unmatched. The germline gives CDR1 DFQATT, CDR2 SNEGSKA (reference sequence). CDR3 region: CSARTSGGAWETQYF. The CDR3 DNA is TGCAGTGCGAGGACTAGCGGGGGGGCTTGGGAGACCCAGTACTTC.

V gene TRBV6-1 combines with J gene TRBJ2-6; 15 bases map to TRBD2. CDR1 is MNHNS and CDR2 is SASEGT in the germline V gene. V shed 5 bases, J shed 0 bases, and the junction held 2 bases outside the gene matches. The CDR3 runs to 18 residues. CDR3: CASSRTSGGASGANVLTF. CDR3 sequence (DNA): TGTGCCAGCAGTCGGACTAGCGGGGGGGCCTCTGGGGCCAACGTCCTGACTTTC.

A few counts support this clonotype. The genes are TRBV4-3 and TRBJ2-7; D might be TRBD2 (7 bases). Germline V lookup: CDR1 LGHNA, CDR2 YSLEER. V gave up 3 bases and J gave up 4 bases, with 13 bases separating them. CDR3 length equals 14 residues. CDR3: CASSHRGGGYEQYF. The CDR3 DNA sequence: TGCGCCAGCAGCCATAGGGGAGGGGGTTACGAGCAGTACTTC.